Presented here are 6 T cell receptor beta chains from one specimen sequenced in a study of cytomegalovirus exposure and HLA in healthy donors. PCR was performed using 60 Vbeta and 13 Jbeta primers. Clones were read by immunoSEQ multiplex PCR, and TCRdb kept only the in-frame ones, dropping some. In the table there are about 190,000 clones, around 79% of which are singletons. Sequenced: PBMCs. Receptors were obtained from a woman aged 18-29 years in good health and CMV-seronegative.

The genes are TRBV30 and TRBJ1-1; TRBD1 might be the D (6 bases). The CDR3 runs to 14 residues. The V end lost 0 bases, the J end lost 1 base, and 9 bases lay between the germline ends. The germline gives CDR1 GTSNPN, CDR2 SVGIG (reference sequence). The CDR3 protein is CAWSVGRGNTEAFF. The CDR3 DNA reads as TGTGCCTGGAGTGTGGGCAGGGGGAACACTGAAGCTTTCTTT.

This clone was picked up one time. The rearrangement links TRBV5-1 to TRBJ2-2; possibly TRBD2 for D (7 bases). CDR3 size: 15 residues. The germline CDR1 and CDR2 sequences are SGHRS and YFSETQ. The V gene lost 5 bases and the J gene lost 0 bases, with 11 bases spanning the gap. This CDR3 reads CASRRGGTNTGELFF. The CDR3 bases are TGCGCCAGCAGGAGGGGGGGAACGAACACCGGGGAGCTGTTTTTT.

V gene TRBV5-1 combines with J gene TRBJ1-2; D is possibly TRBD1 (6 bases). Germline V CDR1 and CDR2: SGHRS, YFSETQ. The ends were cut back, 2 bases at V and 8 bases at J, with 10 bases in the middle. The CDR3 has 12 amino acids. The CDR3 nucleotides read TGCGCCAGCAGCTTCTCAGGGGACGGCTACACCTTC. Translation gives CASSFSGDGYTF.

The chain has TRBV11-2 and TRBJ1-4; perhaps TRBD1 as D (6 bases). Trimming left V 1 base short and J 4 bases short, with 10 bases between. The CDR3 runs 15 residues. Germline values: CDR1 SGHAT, CDR2 FQNNGV. Written as DNA, the CDR3 is TGTGCCAGCAGCTTAGCGGTCAGGGGTAATGAAAAACTGTTTTTT. Amino acid sequence: CASSLAVRGNEKLFF.

The CDR3 DNA is TGTGCCAGTAGTGACCCAGGGGGCGCGGGGACTGAAGCTTTCTTT. It codes for CASSDPGGAGTEAFF. The chain links TRBV19 to TRBJ1-1; 8 nucleotides align to TRBD1. The CDR3 extends over 15 amino acids. Trimming took 5 bases from V and 5 from J; bases not matched to a gene: 10. Germline-derived CDR1 and CDR2 are LNHDA and SQIVND (reference sequence).

The chain employs TRBV9 and TRBJ2-3, with 9 nucleotides matching TRBD1. Germline CDR1 reads SGDLS; CDR2 reads YYNGEE. This CDR3 contains 15 residues. The V and J ends lost 0 bases and 5 bases, in that order; junction bases with no gene match: 4. The CDR3 protein is CASSVEGQGLDTQYF. The CDR3 nucleotides are TGTGCCAGCAGCGTAGAGGGACAGGGCTTAGATACGCAGTATTTT.